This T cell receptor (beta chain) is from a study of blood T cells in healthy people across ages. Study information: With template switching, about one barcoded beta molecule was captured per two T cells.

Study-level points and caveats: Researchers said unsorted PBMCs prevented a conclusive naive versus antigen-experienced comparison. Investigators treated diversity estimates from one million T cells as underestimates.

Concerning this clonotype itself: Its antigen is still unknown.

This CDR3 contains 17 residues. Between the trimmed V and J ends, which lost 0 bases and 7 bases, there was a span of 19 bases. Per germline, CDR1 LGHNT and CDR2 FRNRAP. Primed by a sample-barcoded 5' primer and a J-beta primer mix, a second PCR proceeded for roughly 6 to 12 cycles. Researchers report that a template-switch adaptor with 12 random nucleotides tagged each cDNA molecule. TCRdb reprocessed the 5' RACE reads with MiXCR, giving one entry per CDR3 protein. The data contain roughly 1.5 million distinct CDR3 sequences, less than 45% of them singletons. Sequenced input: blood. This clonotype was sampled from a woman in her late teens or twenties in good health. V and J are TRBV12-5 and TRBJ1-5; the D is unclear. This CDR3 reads CASGLVRESFGVQPQHF. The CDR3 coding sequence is TGTGCTAGTGGTTTGGTACGGGAATCATTCGGGGTACAGCCCCAGCATTTT.